This T cell receptor (beta chain) was observed in a study of T cell repertoires and HLA-DP antigens (dated by TCRdb to the late 2010s). Notes on the research overall: Using HeLa cells transduced to present allogeneic HLA-DP, the study set up an in vitro model of CD4+ T cell alloreactivity. Average DNA input was about 200 ng for sorted CD137+CD4+ samples, compared with 1,000 to 1,500 ng for pre-culture CD4+ samples. The three donors, two male and one female, ranged from the 18-to-29 to the 60-to-69 age band. The two alloantigens modelled structurally similar versus dissimilar alloantigens, differing from self at one and approximately eleven peptide-binding groove amino acids, respectively. General study outcomes and caveats: Separate analysis of naive and memory CD4+ repertoires was not performed. Clonality of sorted CD137+ cells was similar against both alloantigens (around 0.41) and much higher than in pre-culture samples (roughly 0.037). Limitations included only a few donors, a non-physiological HeLa antigen-presenting system, and the use of total CD4+ responder cells. An average cumulative frequency of roughly 33% against one allele and approximately 50% against the other was found for clones undetected before culture.

Regarding this clone: It lacks a known antigen. No much larger clone exists at a distance of one base, and base qualities are not known.

TCRB CDR3 regions were amplified with the immunoSEQ multiplex PCR using forward primers for 54 TRBV segments and reverse primers for 13 TRBJ segments. Pre-culture CD4+ samples were sequenced at deep resolution, targeting a few hundred thousand T cell genomes. Amplicons were sequenced on an Illumina HiSeq System, producing 87 bp reads covering the CDR3. On the study's bioinformatics: PCR and sequencing errors in the reads were corrected, and CDR3 regions were defined by aligning to IMGT reference sequences. Synthetic template pools were used to estimate template counts and unique rearrangement counts. Clonality was calculated as 1 minus Pielou's evenness. Richness was estimated with the Daley-Smith estimator. Morisita's index served as the measure of repertoire overlap. A clone counted as low-abundance if it appeared in cultured samples but went undetected in the pre-culture repertoire of the same donor. TCRdb carries this immuneACCESS record with in-frame sequences only. Its versions omit some clonotypes, under half of them owing to an unresolved V gene in the studies checked, with the rest unexplained. For V, J and clone size, that table is used; D and trimming come from the DNA. The table for this sample lists about 110,000 clones; nearly 95% of them were counted only once. The ten largest clones capture 0.27% of the sample.

From cysteine to phenylalanine, the CDR3 is 13 amino acids long. The kept DNA is CDR3 alone, 39 bases in frame from the first base. After removal of 5 bases from V and 6 bases from J, the junction retains 5 bases not matched to a gene. Per the germline V gene (reference sequence), LNHDA is the CDR1 and SQIVND is the CDR2. Untouched CD4+ T cells were isolated from Ficoll-separated PBMC through negative selection with magnetic beads, and an average purity of approximately 98% was reached. Untouched CD4+ T cells were isolated with magnetic beads from Ficoll-separated PBMC, and a purity of about 98% was reached with negligible CD8+ contamination. Donors were three healthy blood donors whose buffy coats supplied peripheral blood mononuclear cells. Each of the three donors was CMV seronegative. Genomic DNA was extracted with the DNeasy Blood & Tissue Kit. Genomic DNA from sorted CD137+CD4+ cells and from pre-culture CD4+ baseline samples of each subject was subjected to TCRB sequencing.

This sequence originates from a woman under 30 in good health and CMV-seronegative. The V and J segments used are TRBV19 and TRBJ1-2; TRBD1 lines up with 8 middle nucleotides. Sequenced: CD4+ T cells from PBMCs. The nucleotides read TGTGCCAGTAGTGCCTGGACAGGGCATGGCTACACCTTC. Translation gives CASSAWTGHGYTF.